These 24 T cell receptor beta chains came from one sample sequenced in a study of human T cells and chemical hapten exposure. TCRdb reprocessed the RACE reads with MiXCR, giving one entry per CDR3 protein. Among approximately 72,000 distinct CDR3 sequences, 11% were seen once, and the ten largest hold roughly 1.5%. The time point here: patch test 3, about 24 weeks after DPC sensitization. Noted treatment: therapeutic diphenylcyclopropenone sensitization with weekly scalp DPC. This sample comprised whole blood, obtained in connection with sensitization to the hapten diphenylcyclopropenone (DPC). The receptors here all came from a woman aged 45-60 years with alopecia areata. Some clones in this sample may be carry-over from other donors' samples.

This clonotype was detected only a few times. The rearrangement joins TRBV20-1 to TRBJ1-1, with a possible D match to TRBD1 (5 bases). The CDR3 covers 9 residues. Germline values: CDR1 DFQATT, CDR2 SNEGSKA (reference sequence). Trimming removed 8 bases from V and 4 bases from J, with 5 bases in between. The CDR3 sequence is CSQGTEAFF. CDR3 bases: TGCAGTCAGGGCACTGAAGCTTTCTTT.

This clonotype was picked up many times. The J gene is TRBJ2-3, the V gene TRBV2, with 9 nucleotides matching TRBD1. This CDR3 region has 15 residues. The V and J ends lost 6 bases and 4 bases, in that order; junction bases with no gene match: 8. CDR1 and CDR2 from the germline V gene are SNHLY and FYNNEI. CDR3 residues: CASRRQGVQSDTQYF. In nucleotides, the CDR3 is TGTGCCAGCAGACGACAGGGGGTGCAATCAGATACGCAGTATTTT.

The genes are TRBV18 and TRBJ1-3; no clear D. The CDR3 runs 15 residues. Germline V gives CDR1 KGHSH, CDR2 LQKENI. V shed 3 bases and J shed 0 bases, with 9 bases lying between them. The CDR3: CASSPSPVSGNTIYF. The CDR3 DNA sequence: TGTGCCAGCTCACCGTCCCCGGTCTCTGGAAACACCATATATTTT.

This clonotype has only a few counts. The chain combines TRBV28 with TRBJ2-1; 9 bases line up with TRBD1. CDR1 is MDHEN and CDR2 is SYDVKM in the germline V gene. This CDR3 spans 15 amino acids. J gave up 7 bases and V 4 bases, and 8 bases lay outside the gene matches. The CDR3 DNA is TGTGCCAGCAGTTCGCTGGGACAGGGAACGAATGAGCAGTTCTTC. It is translated as CASSSLGQGTNEQFF.

The genes are TRBV18 and TRBJ1-5; maybe TRBD1 (5 bases). The V end lost 0 bases, the J end lost 6 bases, and 9 bases lay between the germline ends. Germline V gene data show CDR1 as KGHSH and CDR2 as LQKENI. This CDR3 comprises 14 residues. The CDR3 DNA follows: TGTGCCAGCTCACCACCGGCGGGACGTCAGCCCCAGCATTTT. This encodes CASSPPAGRQPQHF.

This clonotype showed up just a few times. This chain links TRBV19 with TRBJ2-1, with 8 bases matching TRBD2. Germline CDR1 and CDR2: LNHDA and SQIVND (reference sequence). CDR3 length: 16 residues. The V segment lost 3 bases and the J segment 7 bases; nucleotides outside the gene matches: 11. CDR3 protein: CASSIQDGGAGNEQFF. CDR3 in DNA: TGTGCCAGTAGTATCCAGGACGGGGGGGCCGGTAATGAGCAGTTCTTC.

This clonotype appeared many times. The J gene is TRBJ2-3, the V gene TRBV10-2; D is possibly TRBD1 (5 bases). Germline lookup yields CDR1 WSHSY and CDR2 SAAADI. The CDR3 totals 18 residues. Between the trimmed V and J ends, which lost 0 bases and 0 bases, there was a span of 16 bases. CDR3 residues: CASSESGRGRSSTDTQYF. CDR3 nucleotide sequence: TGCGCCAGCAGTGAGTCGGGGCGCGGTCGGTCTAGCACAGATACGCAGTATTTT.

V usage is TRBV5-1 and J usage is TRBJ2-3; TRBD1 or TRBD2 may be the D gene (5 bases each). V was shortened by 2 bases and J by 0 bases, with 10 bases between the two germline ends. There are 15 residues in the CDR3. The germline V gene encodes CDR1 SGHRS and CDR2 YFSETQ. CDR3 in amino acids: CASSFPGPSTDTQYF. Written as DNA, the CDR3 is TGCGCCAGCAGCTTTCCGGGACCGAGCACAGATACGCAGTATTTT.

This clonotype was found a few times. The chain carries TRBV5-1 and TRBJ1-1, with D tentatively TRBD1 (5 bases). Trimming took off 5 bases at V and 3 bases at J, with 11 bases between the two ends. Looked up from germline, CDR1 is SGHRS and CDR2 is YFSETQ. CDR3 length equals 13 residues. The CDR3 nucleotides read TGCGCCAGCAGTCTCAAAGGGGACACTGAAGCTTTCTTT. Amino acid sequence: CASSLKGDTEAFF.

J is TRBJ1-2 and V is TRBV24-1; TRBD1 aligns across 8 bases. The CDR3 is 16 residues long. Per the germline V gene, CDR1 is KGHDR and CDR2 is SFDVKD. Trimming at V came to 1 base and at J to 9 bases, leaving 12 bases not matched to a gene. The CDR3 DNA reads as TGTGCCACCAGTGATTTCGGACAGGGCCGGGGGAAAAGCTACACCTTC. The encoded protein is CATSDFGQGRGKSYTF.

This clonotype was seen ten or more times. The V gene is TRBV18, the J gene TRBJ1-1; D gene ambiguous. This CDR3 contains 13 residues. The germline gives CDR1 KGHSH, CDR2 LQKENI. Trimming removed 3 bases at V and 2 bases at J, with 7 bases between. The DNA for the CDR3 is TGTGCCAGCTCACCCTCGGATAACACTGAAGCTTTCTTT. Translation: CASSPSDNTEAFF. Supplemented by reference TRBV18 and TRBJ1-1, the full variable domain reads NAGVMQNPRHLVRRRGQEARLRCSPMKGHSHVYWYRQLPEEGLKFMVYLQKENIIDESGMPKERFSAEFPKEGPSILRIQQVVRGDSAAYFCASSPSDNTEAFFGQGTRLTVV.

Many counts were recorded for this clonotype. This chain joins TRBV11-2 and TRBJ2-4; D unresolved. The CDR3 is made up of 14 amino acids. V dropped 1 base and J dropped 1 base, with 5 bases sitting between them. Germline V gene lookup returns CDR1 SGHAT and CDR2 FQNNGV. As DNA, the CDR3 is TGTGCCAGCAGCTTAGTGCGGGCCAAAAACATTCAGTACTTC. It is translated as CASSLVRAKNIQYF.

This clonotype was observed many times. The chain carries TRBV20-1 and TRBJ2-3, with TRBD2 matching over 7 bases. The length of the CDR3 is 15 residues. V shed 6 bases, J shed 3 bases, and the junction held 12 bases outside the gene matches. The V gene's germline CDR1 is DFQATT and CDR2 SNEGSKA (reference sequence). CDR3 residues: CSARDYLAGTDTQYF. CDR3 in DNA: TGCAGTGCAAGGGACTACCTGGCGGGGACAGATACGCAGTATTTT.

The table lists this clonotype with many counts. The CDR3 bases are TGTGCCAGCAGCCGACAGATGGGGAACACTGAAGCTTTCTTT. Translating it yields CASSRQMGNTEAFF. V usage is TRBV14 and J usage is TRBJ1-1; D is possibly TRBD1 (5 bases). V lost 4 bases, J lost 1 base, and 10 bases lay in between. Per germline, CDR1 SGHDN and CDR2 FVKESK. There are 14 residues in the CDR3.

This clonotype was picked up many times. This rearrangement joins TRBV2 to TRBJ1-5; 7 bases map to TRBD1. Germline V gene lookup returns CDR1 SNHLY and CDR2 FYNNEI. Unmatched junction bases numbered 4, after V lost 4 bases and J lost 4 bases. This CDR3 spans 14 amino acids. As DNA, the CDR3 is TGTGCCAGCAGTGGACAGGGACGGAATCAGCCCCAGCATTTT. This encodes CASSGQGRNQPQHF.

This clonotype has a count of ten or more. V is TRBV4-1 and J is TRBJ2-1; 8 nucleotides match TRBD1. This CDR3 is 15 amino acids long. Germline CDR1 is MGHRA and CDR2 is YSYEKL. V shed 3 bases and J 7 bases; nucleotides not matched to a gene: 8. Here the CDR3 DNA reads TGCGCCAGCAGCCACCCGGGACAGGCCGGGAATGAGCAGTTCTTC. This codes for CASSHPGQAGNEQFF.

This clonotype occurred many times. V and J are TRBV7-2 and TRBJ2-5; tentatively, D is TRBD1 or TRBD2 (5 bases each). Deletions cut 0 bases from V and 4 bases from J, with 15 bases between. CDR1 and CDR2 (germline): SGHTA, FQGNSA. CDR3 length: 16 residues. The CDR3 loop reads CASSLAGTRRRETQYF. Here the CDR3 DNA reads TGTGCCAGCAGCTTAGCCGGGACGAGAAGGAGAGAGACCCAGTACTTC.

This clonotype came up a few times. The rearrangement links TRBV7-2 to TRBJ2-1, with 7 positions matching TRBD1. Germline values: CDR1 SGHTA, CDR2 FQGNSA. With 4 bases clipped from V and 0 bases from J, the junction kept 0 bases outside the gene matches. This CDR3 comprises 14 residues. The CDR3: CASSWDSSYNEQFF. DNA of the CDR3: TGTGCCAGCAGCTGGGACAGCTCCTACAATGAGCAGTTCTTC.

Many counts were recorded for this clonotype. This rearrangement joins TRBV3-1 to TRBJ1-1; no firm D call. This CDR3 contains 12 residues. CDR1 and CDR2 (germline): LGHDT, YNNKEL (reference sequence). V was clipped by 8 bases and J by 4 bases, with 11 bases between them. Here the CDR3 DNA reads TGTGCCAGCGGCAGACGTGGCACTGAAGCTTTCTTT. The encoded protein is CASGRRGTEAFF.

Points on this clonotype: Since a much larger clone is just one base distant, this may be a read error. V and J are TRBV18 and TRBJ1-4; D remains unclear. CDR3 size: 16 residues. Germline CDR1 reads KGHSH; CDR2 reads LQKENI. CDR3 loop: CSSSPNWAATNEKLFF. DNA of the CDR3: TGTTCCAGCTCACCCAACTGGGCAGCAACTAATGAAAAACTGTTTTTT.

There are a few counts of this clonotype. The chain is built from TRBV7-2 and TRBJ1-2; D not resolved. This CDR3 spans 12 amino acids. Per germline, CDR1 SGHTA and CDR2 FQGNSA. The V gene lost 6 bases and the J gene lost 4 bases, with 9 bases spanning the gap. The CDR3 DNA sequence: TGTGCCAGCAGTCCTGACGGCTATGGCTACACCTTC. Encoded protein: CASSPDGYGYTF.

This CDR3 reads CAISESRGKNTEAFF. Here the CDR3 DNA reads TGTGCCATCAGTGAGTCGCGCGGGAAGAACACTGAAGCTTTCTTT. The chain recombines TRBV10-3 with TRBJ1-1; D uncertain. Germline V gene data show CDR1 as ENHRY and CDR2 as SYGVKD. The ends were cut back, 0 bases at V and 1 base at J, with 9 bases in the middle. The CDR3 length is 15 residues.

V is TRBV27 and J is TRBJ2-4, with no clear D. The V gene's germline CDR1 is MNHEY and CDR2 SMNVEV (reference sequence). Between the trimmed V and J ends, which lost 4 bases and 3 bases, there was a span of 13 bases. This CDR3 has 15 residues. The CDR3 spells CASSSPAAGKNIQYF. CDR3 coding DNA: TGTGCCAGCAGTTCCCCGGCAGCTGGCAAAAACATTCAGTACTTC.

This clonotype has a handful of counts. This sequence joins TRBV7-9 and TRBJ2-7; 9 nucleotides agree with TRBD1. Germline CDR1 SEHNR, CDR2 FQNEAQ (reference sequence). The CDR3 is made up of 16 amino acids. J gave up 2 bases and V 1 base, and 6 bases lay outside the gene matches. CDR3 sequence: CASSLEGTGSTYEQYF. Written as DNA, the CDR3 is TGTGCCAGCAGCTTAGAAGGGACAGGGTCCACCTACGAGCAGTACTTC.